This paragraph reports one T cell receptor (beta chain). The CDR3 spans 16 residues. Trimming removed 6 bases from V and 4 bases from J; junction bases left unmatched: 11. The germline V gene encodes CDR1 LGHDT and CDR2 YNNKEL (reference sequence). The data are from a study of T cell responses to AZD1222 COVID-19 vaccine. Produced via immunoSEQ multiplex PCR; TCRdb's table is partial and in-frame only. The data show roughly 180,000 clones, roughly 94% seen once. The sequencing used peripheral blood, collected on day 0 of AZD1222 vaccination. This receptor was taken from an adult in good health. J is TRBJ2-3 and V is TRBV3-1 (or the pseudogene TRBV3-2); TRBD2 matches 9 bases. CDR3 region: CASRDGPGTSPDTQYF. The CDR3 nucleotides read TGTGCCAGCAGGGACGGACCTGGGACTAGCCCAGATACGCAGTATTTT.